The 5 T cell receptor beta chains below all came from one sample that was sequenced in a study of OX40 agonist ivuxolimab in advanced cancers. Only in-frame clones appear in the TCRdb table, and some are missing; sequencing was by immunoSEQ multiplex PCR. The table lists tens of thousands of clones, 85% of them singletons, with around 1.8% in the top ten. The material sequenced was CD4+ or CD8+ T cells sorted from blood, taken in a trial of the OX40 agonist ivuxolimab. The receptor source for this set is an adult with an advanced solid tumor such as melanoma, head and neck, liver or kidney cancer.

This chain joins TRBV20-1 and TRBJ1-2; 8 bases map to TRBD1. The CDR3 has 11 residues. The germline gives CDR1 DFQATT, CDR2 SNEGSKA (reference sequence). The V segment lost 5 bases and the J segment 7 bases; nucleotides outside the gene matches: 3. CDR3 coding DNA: TGCAGTGCTTGGACAGGGTCTGGCTACACCTTC. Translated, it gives CSAWTGSGYTF.

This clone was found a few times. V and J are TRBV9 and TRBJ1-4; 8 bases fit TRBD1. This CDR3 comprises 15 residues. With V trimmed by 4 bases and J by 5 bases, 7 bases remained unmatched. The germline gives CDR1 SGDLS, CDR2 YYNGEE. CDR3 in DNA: TGTGCCAGCAGCCCCCGGGACAGGAGCAATGAAAAACTGTTTTTT. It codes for CASSPRDRSNEKLFF.

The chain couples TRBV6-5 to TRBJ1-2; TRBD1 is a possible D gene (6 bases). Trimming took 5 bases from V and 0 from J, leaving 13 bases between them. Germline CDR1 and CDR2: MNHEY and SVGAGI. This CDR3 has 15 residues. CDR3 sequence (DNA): TGTGCCAGCAGTCTAAACAGGGTAGCTAACTATGGCTACACCTTC. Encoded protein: CASSLNRVANYGYTF.

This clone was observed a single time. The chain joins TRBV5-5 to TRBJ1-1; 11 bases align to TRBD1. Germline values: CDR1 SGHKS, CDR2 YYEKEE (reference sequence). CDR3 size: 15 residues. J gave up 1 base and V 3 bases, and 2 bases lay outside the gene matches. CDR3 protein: CASSSGTGGNTEAFF. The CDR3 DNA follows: TGTGCCAGCAGCTCCGGGACAGGGGGGAACACTGAAGCTTTCTTT.

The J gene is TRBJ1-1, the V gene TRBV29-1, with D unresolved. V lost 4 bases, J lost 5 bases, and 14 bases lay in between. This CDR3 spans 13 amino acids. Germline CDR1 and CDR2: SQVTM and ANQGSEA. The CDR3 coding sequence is TGCAGCGTTGGTGCCCTCCGAGGGACTGAAGCTTTCTTT. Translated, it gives CSVGALRGTEAFF.